The T cell receptor (beta chain) under discussion was sequenced for a study of graft-versus-host responses after intestinal transplantation. Study-level information: Anti-thymocyte globulin induction, then tacrolimus and steroids for about three years, went to all recipients.

Regarding the study as a whole: In patients with graft-donor T cell macrochimerism, allograft graft-versus-host to host-versus-graft clonal ratios were high. With peak circulating GvH clone levels came an association with early post-transplant HvG declines.

This table comes from immunoSEQ multiplex PCR, and its TCRdb copy is limited to in-frame clones, with some not included. The table lists just under 65,000 clones, around nine tenths of them singletons, with around 1.7% in the top ten. Turning to this clone: Its cognate antigen is unknown.

The CDR3 runs 13 residues. Germline V gives CDR1 SGHNT, CDR2 YYREEE (reference sequence). With 4 bases removed from V and 6 bases from J, the gap between germline ends came to 10 bases. Intraepithelial and lamina propria lymphocytes were released after the graft tissue was processed. The chain recombines TRBV5-4 with TRBJ2-2; D is ambiguous. The source is a human patient who received an intestinal transplant, so some T cells may come from the graft donor. The sequences come from ileum tissue, collected 357 days after transplant. The CDR3 spells CASSPNPAGELFF. DNA for the CDR3: TGTGCCAGCAGCCCTAATCCGGCCGGGGAGCTGTTTTTT.